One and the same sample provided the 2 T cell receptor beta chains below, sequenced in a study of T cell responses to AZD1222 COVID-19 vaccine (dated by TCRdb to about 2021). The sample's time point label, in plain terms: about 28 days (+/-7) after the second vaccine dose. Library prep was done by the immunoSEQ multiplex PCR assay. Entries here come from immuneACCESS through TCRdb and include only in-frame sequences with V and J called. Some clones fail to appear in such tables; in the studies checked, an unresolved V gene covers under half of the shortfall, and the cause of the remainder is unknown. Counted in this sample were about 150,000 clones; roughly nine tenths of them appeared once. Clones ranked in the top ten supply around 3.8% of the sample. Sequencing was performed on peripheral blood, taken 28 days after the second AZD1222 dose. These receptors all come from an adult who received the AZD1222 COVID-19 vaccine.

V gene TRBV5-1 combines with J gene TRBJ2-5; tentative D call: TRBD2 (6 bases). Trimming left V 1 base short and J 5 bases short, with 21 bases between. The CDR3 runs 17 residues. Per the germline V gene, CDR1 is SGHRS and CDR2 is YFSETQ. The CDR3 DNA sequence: TGCGCCAGCAGCTTGAGGGGACTCCTTGGGGCTGGGGAGACCCAGTACTTC. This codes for CASSLRGLLGAGETQYF.

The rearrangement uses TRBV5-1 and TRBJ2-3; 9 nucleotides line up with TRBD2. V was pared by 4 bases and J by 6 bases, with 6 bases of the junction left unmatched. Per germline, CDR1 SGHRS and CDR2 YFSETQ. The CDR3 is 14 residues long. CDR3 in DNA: TGCGCCAGCAGCGCGGGGGGGCCCCCGGATACGCAGTATTTT. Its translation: CASSAGGPPDTQYF.